Sequencing of this TCR beta chain was carried out in a study of cytomegalovirus exposure and HLA in healthy donors. Details on this clone: Its antigen is unidentified.

Unmatched junction bases numbered 12, after V lost 5 bases and J lost 1 base. CDR1 and CDR2 (germline): SGHRS, YFSETQ. This CDR3 spans 17 amino acids. In the PCR, 60 Vbeta and 13 Jbeta primers were used. TCRdb's table, derived via immunoSEQ multiplex PCR, lists solely in-frame clones and lacks some. The sample yields about 250,000 clones, around 90% seen once. General study results and limits: Later on, an analysis showed TCR association rates differing by HLA locus, with DRB1 the most and HLA-C the fewest.

This receptor was taken from a girl aged 2 to 9 in good health and CMV-seronegative. The chain recombines TRBV5-1 with TRBJ2-5; 9 nucleotides match TRBD2. The sequenced material came from PBMCs. For the CDR3, the DNA is TGCGCCAGCAGGAGTAACACTCGACTAGCGGCCCAAGAGACCCAGTACTTC. It specifies CASRSNTRLAAQETQYF.